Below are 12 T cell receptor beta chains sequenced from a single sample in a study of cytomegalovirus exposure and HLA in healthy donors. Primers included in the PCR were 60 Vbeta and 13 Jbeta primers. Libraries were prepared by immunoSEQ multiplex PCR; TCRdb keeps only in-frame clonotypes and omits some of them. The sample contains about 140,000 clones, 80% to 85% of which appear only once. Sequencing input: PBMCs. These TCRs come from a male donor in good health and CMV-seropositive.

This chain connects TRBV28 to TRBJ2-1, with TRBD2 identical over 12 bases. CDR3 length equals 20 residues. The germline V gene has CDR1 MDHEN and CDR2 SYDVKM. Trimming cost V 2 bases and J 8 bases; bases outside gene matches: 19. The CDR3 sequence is CASSLSLLAGGPILGDEQFF. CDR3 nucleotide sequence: TGTGCCAGCAGTTTAAGTCTTCTAGCGGGAGGGCCGATATTAGGGGATGAGCAGTTCTTC. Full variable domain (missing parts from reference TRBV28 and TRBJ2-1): DVKVTQSSRYLVKRTGEKVFLECVQDMDHENMFWYRQDPGLGLRLIYFSYDVKMKEKGDIPEGYSVSREKKERFSLILESASTNQTSMYLCASSLSLLAGGPILGDEQFFGPGTRLTVL.

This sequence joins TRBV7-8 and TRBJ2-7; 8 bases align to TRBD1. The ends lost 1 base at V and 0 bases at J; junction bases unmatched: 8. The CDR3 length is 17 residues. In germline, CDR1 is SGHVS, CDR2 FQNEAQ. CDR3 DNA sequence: TGTGCCAGCAGCTTAGTGGGGGTCGACAGGGGCTCCTACGAGCAGTACTTC. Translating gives CASSLVGVDRGSYEQYF.

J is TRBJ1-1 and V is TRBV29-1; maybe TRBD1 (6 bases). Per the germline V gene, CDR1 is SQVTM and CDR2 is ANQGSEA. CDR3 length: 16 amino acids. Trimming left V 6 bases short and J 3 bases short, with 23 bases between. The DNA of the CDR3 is TGCAGCGTGGGGGCCCGAAGACAGTCAACGGACACTGAAGCTTTCTTT. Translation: CSVGARRQSTDTEAFF. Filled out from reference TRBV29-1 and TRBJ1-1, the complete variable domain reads SAVISQKPSRDICQRGTSLTIQCQVDSQVTMMFWYRQQPGQSLTLIATANQGSEATYESGFVIDKFPISRPNLTFSTLTVSNMSPEDSSIYLCSVGARRQSTDTEAFFGQGTRLTVV.

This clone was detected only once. The CDR3 nucleotides are TGTGCCAGCAGCCCAGGACTAGCGGGAGCTTATGGAGAGCAGTACTTC. This sequence encodes CASSPGLAGAYGEQYF. The chain links TRBV7-9 to TRBJ2-7; 13 bases agree with TRBD2. The CDR3 spans 16 residues. Losses at the gene ends were 5 bases for V and 7 bases for J; bases not matched to a gene: 11. The germline V gene encodes CDR1 SEHNR and CDR2 FQNEAQ (reference sequence).

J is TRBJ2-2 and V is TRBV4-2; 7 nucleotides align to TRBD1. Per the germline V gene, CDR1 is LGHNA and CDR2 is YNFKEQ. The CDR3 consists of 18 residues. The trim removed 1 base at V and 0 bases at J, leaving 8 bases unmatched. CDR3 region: CASSQVRNDRANTGELFF. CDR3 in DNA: TGTGCCAGCAGCCAAGTCCGGAACGACAGGGCGAACACCGGGGAGCTGTTTTTT.

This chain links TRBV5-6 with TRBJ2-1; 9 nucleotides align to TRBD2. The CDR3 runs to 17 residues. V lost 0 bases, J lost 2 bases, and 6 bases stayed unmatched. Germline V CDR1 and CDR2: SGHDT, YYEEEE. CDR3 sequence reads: CASSLAEERGAYNEQFF. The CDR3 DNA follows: TGTGCCAGCAGCTTGGCCGAGGAGCGGGGGGCCTACAATGAGCAGTTCTTC.

The DNA of the CDR3 is TGTGCCAGTAGTCCCTGGACAGGGGAGTACGAGCAGTACTTC. Translation: CASSPWTGEYEQYF. J is TRBJ2-7 and V is TRBV19; 9 nucleotides agree with TRBD1. V dropped 5 bases and J dropped 4; count of bases not matched to a gene: 6. Germline V gene lookup returns CDR1 LNHDA and CDR2 SQIVND (reference sequence). This CDR3 comprises 14 residues.

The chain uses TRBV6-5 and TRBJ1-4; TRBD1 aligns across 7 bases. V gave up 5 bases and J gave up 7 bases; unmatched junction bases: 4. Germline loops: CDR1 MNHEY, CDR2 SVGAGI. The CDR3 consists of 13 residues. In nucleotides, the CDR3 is TGTGCCAGCAGTAGGGGGCAGGGTGAAAAACTGTTTTTT. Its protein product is CASSRGQGEKLFF.

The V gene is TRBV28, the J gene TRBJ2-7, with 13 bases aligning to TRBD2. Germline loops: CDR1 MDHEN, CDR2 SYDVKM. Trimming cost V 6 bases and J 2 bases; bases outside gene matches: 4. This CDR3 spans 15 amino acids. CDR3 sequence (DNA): TGTGCCAGCAGCACTGGGACTAGCGGGACCTACGAGCAGTACTTC. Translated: CASSTGTSGTYEQYF.

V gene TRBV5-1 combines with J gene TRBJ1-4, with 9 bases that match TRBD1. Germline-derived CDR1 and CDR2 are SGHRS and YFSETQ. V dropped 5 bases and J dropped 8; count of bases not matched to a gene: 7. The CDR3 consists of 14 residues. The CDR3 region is CASSQGTGWEKLFF. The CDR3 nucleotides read TGCGCCAGCAGTCAGGGGACAGGGTGGGAAAAACTGTTTTTT.

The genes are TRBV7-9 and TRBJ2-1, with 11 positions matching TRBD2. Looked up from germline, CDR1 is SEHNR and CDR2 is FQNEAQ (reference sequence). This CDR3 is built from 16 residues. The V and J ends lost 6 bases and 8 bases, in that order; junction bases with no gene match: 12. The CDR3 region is CASRGDVAGGPDEQFF. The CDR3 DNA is TGTGCCAGCAGAGGGGACGTAGCGGGAGGGCCAGATGAGCAGTTCTTC.

CDR3 coding DNA: TGTGCCAGCAGCCCAGGGACTAGCGGGAGACAAGAGACCCAGTACTTC. This gives the protein CASSPGTSGRQETQYF. V gene TRBV9 combines with J gene TRBJ2-5; the match to TRBD2 covers 14 bases. V was clipped by 4 bases and J by 2 bases; unmatched bases: 4. The CDR3 consists of 16 residues. Germline assignment: CDR1 SGDLS and CDR2 YYNGEE.